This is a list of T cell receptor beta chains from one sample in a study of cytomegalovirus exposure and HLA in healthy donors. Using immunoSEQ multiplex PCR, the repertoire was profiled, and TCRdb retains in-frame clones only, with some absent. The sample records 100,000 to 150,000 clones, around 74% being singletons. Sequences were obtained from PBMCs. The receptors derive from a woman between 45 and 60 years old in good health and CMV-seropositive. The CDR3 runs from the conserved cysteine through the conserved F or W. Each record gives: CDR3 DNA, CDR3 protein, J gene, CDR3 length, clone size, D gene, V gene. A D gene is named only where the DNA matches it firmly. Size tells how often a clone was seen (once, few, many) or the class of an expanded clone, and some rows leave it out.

cdr3_nt: TGTGCCAGCAGTTACTCGGCAGGCCCCCGCTCCTACGAGCAGTACTTC
cdr3_aa: CASSYSAGPRSYEQYF
j_call: TRBJ2-7
cdr3_length: 16
clone_size: NA
d_call: NA
v_call: TRBV6-5

cdr3_nt: TGTGCCAGCGGGGCCAGGCAGGGGTACTCACCCCTCCACTTT
cdr3_aa: CASGARQGYSPLHF
j_call: TRBJ1-6
cdr3_length: 14
clone_size: NA
d_call: NA
v_call: TRBV6-6

cdr3_nt: TGTGCCAGCAGCGCACACGGGAACACAGATACGCAGTATTTT
cdr3_aa: CASSAHGNTDTQYF
j_call: TRBJ2-3
cdr3_length: 14
clone_size: NA
d_call: NA
v_call: TRBV9

cdr3_nt: TGTGCCAGCAGCTTACTAGGTGGACAGGGCGTTTCACCCCTCCACTTT
cdr3_aa: CASSLLGGQGVSPLHF
j_call: TRBJ1-6
cdr3_length: 16
clone_size: NA
d_call: TRBD1
v_call: TRBV7-3

cdr3_nt: TGCGCCAGCAGCCAAGAAGGGACACTGGGAAACACCATATATTTT
cdr3_aa: CASSQEGTLGNTIYF
j_call: TRBJ1-3
cdr3_length: 15
clone_size: once
d_call: NA
v_call: TRBV4-1

cdr3_nt: TGTGCCAGCAGCTTATTCAGGGTCAGCTCCTATAATTCACCCCTCCACTTT
cdr3_aa: CASSLFRVSSYNSPLHF
j_call: TRBJ1-6
cdr3_length: 17
clone_size: NA
d_call: NA
v_call: TRBV7-2

cdr3_nt: TGTGCCACCAGCAGAGGCGAGGTCGAGACCCAGTACTTC
cdr3_aa: CATSRGEVETQYF
j_call: TRBJ2-5
cdr3_length: 13
clone_size: few
d_call: NA
v_call: TRBV15

cdr3_nt: TGTGCCAGCAGCGTAGATATCGGGGGGTCGACCGGGGAGCTGTTTTTT
cdr3_aa: CASSVDIGGSTGELFF
j_call: TRBJ2-2
cdr3_length: 16
clone_size: NA
d_call: TRBD2
v_call: TRBV9

cdr3_nt: TGTGCCAGCAGTGAATTTTTTACAGGGCCACCCTATGGCTACACCTTC
cdr3_aa: CASSEFFTGPPYGYTF
j_call: TRBJ1-2
cdr3_length: 16
clone_size: few
d_call: NA
v_call: TRBV6-1

cdr3_nt: TGTGCCAGCAGCCTGGGACAGGATAGTGAAAAACTGTTTTTT
cdr3_aa: CASSLGQDSEKLFF
j_call: TRBJ1-4
cdr3_length: 14
clone_size: NA
d_call: TRBD1
v_call: TRBV7-6

cdr3_nt: TGTGCCAGCAGCTTAAGTGCGGGGTACAATGAGCAGTTCTTC
cdr3_aa: CASSLSAGYNEQFF
j_call: TRBJ2-1
cdr3_length: 14
clone_size: NA
d_call: NA
v_call: TRBV7-3

cdr3_nt: TGTGCCAGTACCATGAGAGAGGGAACTTCACCCCTCCACTTT
cdr3_aa: CASTMREGTSPLHF
j_call: TRBJ1-6
cdr3_length: 14
clone_size: NA
d_call: NA
v_call: TRBV19

cdr3_nt: TGTGCCAGCAGCCTAAGACAGGTGGAGACCCAGTACTTC
cdr3_aa: CASSLRQVETQYF
j_call: TRBJ2-5
cdr3_length: 13
clone_size: NA
d_call: NA
v_call: TRBV2

cdr3_nt: TGTGCCAGCAGCCAAGTTCAGGGTCCGAGCTCTGGGGCCAACGTCCTGACTTTC
cdr3_aa: CASSQVQGPSSGANVLTF
j_call: TRBJ2-6
cdr3_length: 18
clone_size: NA
d_call: NA
v_call: TRBV14

cdr3_nt: TGTGCCAGTAGACCGGGACACTCCACAGATACGCAGTATTTT
cdr3_aa: CASRPGHSTDTQYF
j_call: TRBJ2-3
cdr3_length: 14
clone_size: NA
d_call: NA
v_call: TRBV19

cdr3_nt: TGTGCCAGCAGTGCAACAGGCGGGGCCAACGTCCTGACTTTC
cdr3_aa: CASSATGGANVLTF
j_call: TRBJ2-6
cdr3_length: 14
clone_size: NA
d_call: NA
v_call: TRBV25-1

cdr3_nt: TGTGCCAGCAGCCTTCTAGCGAGTGAGCAGTTCTTC
cdr3_aa: CASSLLASEQFF
j_call: TRBJ2-1
cdr3_length: 12
clone_size: NA
d_call: NA
v_call: TRBV5-4

cdr3_nt: TGTGCCAGCAGCTTCCCCCCCGGGGGGGGGCCGGATACGCAGTATTTT
cdr3_aa: CASSFPPGGGPDTQYF
j_call: TRBJ2-3
cdr3_length: 16
clone_size: NA
d_call: TRBD2
v_call: TRBV7-8

cdr3_nt: TGTGCCAGCAGCCCCGGGACTAGGTCTGGGGCCAACGTCCTGACTTTC
cdr3_aa: CASSPGTRSGANVLTF
j_call: TRBJ2-6
cdr3_length: 16
clone_size: NA
d_call: TRBD2
v_call: TRBV5-4

cdr3_nt: TGTGCCTGGAGTGGGACAGGGGGTTCACCCCTCCACTTT
cdr3_aa: CAWSGTGGSPLHF
j_call: TRBJ1-6
cdr3_length: 13
clone_size: NA
d_call: TRBD1
v_call: TRBV30

cdr3_nt: TGTGCCAGCAGTTACTCGACGACAGCGAATGAAAAACTGTTTTTT
cdr3_aa: CASSYSTTANEKLFF
j_call: TRBJ1-4
cdr3_length: 15
clone_size: NA
d_call: NA
v_call: TRBV6-5

cdr3_nt: TGTGCCAGCACAGGCCTCTCGGCCTACGAGCAGTACTTC
cdr3_aa: CASTGLSAYEQYF
j_call: TRBJ2-7
cdr3_length: 13
clone_size: NA
d_call: NA
v_call: TRBV28

cdr3_nt: TGTGCCAGCTCGCTGGGACAGGGGGCCCCCGAGCAGTACTTC
cdr3_aa: CASSLGQGAPEQYF
j_call: TRBJ2-7
cdr3_length: 14
clone_size: NA
d_call: TRBD1
v_call: TRBV18

cdr3_nt: TGTGCCTGGAGCCTCGGGTATCGGGGACAAGAGACCCAGTACTTC
cdr3_aa: CAWSLGYRGQETQYF
j_call: TRBJ2-5
cdr3_length: 15
clone_size: NA
d_call: NA
v_call: TRBV30

cdr3_nt: TGTGCCAGCAGCCTTAACCGGGACAGTGAGGCTTTCTTT
cdr3_aa: CASSLNRDSEAFF
j_call: TRBJ1-1
cdr3_length: 13
clone_size: NA
d_call: TRBD1
v_call: TRBV7-3

cdr3_nt: TGTGCCAGCAGTCCCCCAGGTAGTAGGACTGAAGCTTTCTTT
cdr3_aa: CASSPPGSRTEAFF
j_call: TRBJ1-1
cdr3_length: 14
clone_size: NA
d_call: NA
v_call: TRBV27

cdr3_nt: TGTGCCAGCAGCTTCTTTGACAGGGCTGGAAACACCATATATTTT
cdr3_aa: CASSFFDRAGNTIYF
j_call: TRBJ1-3
cdr3_length: 15
clone_size: NA
d_call: TRBD1
v_call: TRBV5-4

cdr3_nt: TGCGCCAGCAGCCGAGGGACAGAAAAAGCTTTCTTT
cdr3_aa: CASSRGTEKAFF
j_call: TRBJ1-1
cdr3_length: 12
clone_size: NA
d_call: TRBD1
v_call: TRBV5-1

cdr3_nt: TGTGCCACCAGCAGGGTAGCGGGTGGGGAGACCCAGTACTTC
cdr3_aa: CATSRVAGGETQYF
j_call: TRBJ2-5
cdr3_length: 14
clone_size: NA
d_call: TRBD2
v_call: TRBV15

cdr3_nt: TGTGCCACCAGCGATTCGGGACAGGGGGTCTATGGCTACACCTTC
cdr3_aa: CATSDSGQGVYGYTF
j_call: TRBJ1-2
cdr3_length: 15
clone_size: NA
d_call: TRBD1
v_call: TRBV15

cdr3_nt: TGTGCCTGGAGTCGCACAGGGGAAGAAAAACTGTTTTTT
cdr3_aa: CAWSRTGEEKLFF
j_call: TRBJ1-4
cdr3_length: 13
clone_size: NA
d_call: TRBD1
v_call: TRBV30

cdr3_nt: TGTGCCAGCCGCGCCTCACAGGGGGCCCACTCTGGAAACACCATATATTTT
cdr3_aa: CASRASQGAHSGNTIYF
j_call: TRBJ1-3
cdr3_length: 17
clone_size: NA
d_call: TRBD1
v_call: TRBV4-2

cdr3_nt: TGTGCCAGCAGCTTGATAGGAGGAACTGGTGAAGCTTTCTTT
cdr3_aa: CASSLIGGTGEAFF
j_call: TRBJ1-1
cdr3_length: 14
clone_size: NA
d_call: NA
v_call: TRBV5-8

cdr3_nt: TGCGCCAGCAGCCAAGAGGGACAGGGCTCCTACGAGCAGTACTTC
cdr3_aa: CASSQEGQGSYEQYF
j_call: TRBJ2-7
cdr3_length: 15
clone_size: NA
d_call: TRBD1
v_call: TRBV4-3

cdr3_nt: TGTGCCAGCAGTGTCCTGTTTCAGCCCCAGCATTTT
cdr3_aa: CASSVLFQPQHF
j_call: TRBJ1-5
cdr3_length: 12
clone_size: NA
d_call: NA
v_call: TRBV2

cdr3_nt: TGTGCCAGCAGCCCGGGACACGGGATGGACGAGCAGTACTTC
cdr3_aa: CASSPGHGMDEQYF
j_call: TRBJ2-7
cdr3_length: 14
clone_size: NA
d_call: NA
v_call: TRBV9

cdr3_nt: TGTGCCAGCACTTTACTAGCGGGGTCCGGCGGGGAGCTGTTTTTT
cdr3_aa: CASTLLAGSGGELFF
j_call: TRBJ2-2
cdr3_length: 15
clone_size: once
d_call: TRBD2
v_call: TRBV2

cdr3_nt: TGTGCCAGCAGCCCGACAGGGGTGAACTATGGCTACACCTTC
cdr3_aa: CASSPTGVNYGYTF
j_call: TRBJ1-2
cdr3_length: 14
clone_size: once
d_call: TRBD1
v_call: TRBV7-2

cdr3_nt: TGTGCCAGCAGCCGACCGGGACAGGGGGCTGGCTACACCTTC
cdr3_aa: CASSRPGQGAGYTF
j_call: TRBJ1-2
cdr3_length: 14
clone_size: NA
d_call: TRBD1
v_call: TRBV14

cdr3_nt: TGTGCCAGCAGCCACGGGACAGGGATTCACGAGCAGTACTTC
cdr3_aa: CASSHGTGIHEQYF
j_call: TRBJ2-7
cdr3_length: 14
clone_size: NA
d_call: TRBD1
v_call: TRBV5-6

cdr3_nt: TGTGCCAGCAGCTTGTGGCTAGCGGGGGAACAAGAGACCCAGTACTTC
cdr3_aa: CASSLWLAGEQETQYF
j_call: TRBJ2-5
cdr3_length: 16
clone_size: NA
d_call: TRBD2
v_call: TRBV5-4

cdr3_nt: TGTGCCAGCAGCGTAGGTCCGGGGGAGTCCTACGAGCAGTACTTC
cdr3_aa: CASSVGPGESYEQYF
j_call: TRBJ2-7
cdr3_length: 15
clone_size: NA
d_call: NA
v_call: TRBV9

cdr3_nt: TGTGCCAGCAGTTTAAGGGACAGGATCACTGAAGCTTTCTTT
cdr3_aa: CASSLRDRITEAFF
j_call: TRBJ1-1
cdr3_length: 14
clone_size: NA
d_call: TRBD1
v_call: TRBV28

cdr3_nt: TGTGCCACCAGCAGAGATCAGGGAGGCGAGCAGTACTTC
cdr3_aa: CATSRDQGGEQYF
j_call: TRBJ2-7
cdr3_length: 13
clone_size: NA
d_call: NA
v_call: TRBV15

cdr3_nt: TGTGCCAGCAGCCCGAGGACACTTGCAACTAATGAAAAACTGTTTTTT
cdr3_aa: CASSPRTLATNEKLFF
j_call: TRBJ1-4
cdr3_length: 16
clone_size: NA
d_call: NA
v_call: TRBV7-9

cdr3_nt: TGCAGTGCCCCCTACGGGAATGAGCAGTTCTTC
cdr3_aa: CSAPYGNEQFF
j_call: TRBJ2-1
cdr3_length: 11
clone_size: NA
d_call: NA
v_call: TRBV20-1

cdr3_nt: TGTGCCAGCAGTATCGGGACTAGCGGGGCAATTTGGCAGTTCTTC
cdr3_aa: CASSIGTSGAIWQFF
j_call: TRBJ2-1
cdr3_length: 15
clone_size: NA
d_call: TRBD2
v_call: TRBV28

cdr3_nt: TGTGCCAGCAAACAACTAGCGGGGGGGCTTGAGACCCAGTACTTC
cdr3_aa: CASKQLAGGLETQYF
j_call: TRBJ2-5
cdr3_length: 15
clone_size: NA
d_call: NA
v_call: TRBV21-1

cdr3_nt: TGTGCCAGCAGTCACCCGAGAGGCTATGGCTACACCTTC
cdr3_aa: CASSHPRGYGYTF
j_call: TRBJ1-2
cdr3_length: 13
clone_size: NA
d_call: NA
v_call: TRBV27

cdr3_nt: TGTGCCAGCTCACCTCTGGAGGGCTCCTACGAGCAGTACTTC
cdr3_aa: CASSPLEGSYEQYF
j_call: TRBJ2-7
cdr3_length: 14
clone_size: NA
d_call: NA
v_call: TRBV18

cdr3_nt: TGTGCCAGCACCCGGGGAACCGGGGAGCTGTTTTTT
cdr3_aa: CASTRGTGELFF
j_call: TRBJ2-2
cdr3_length: 12
clone_size: once
d_call: NA
v_call: TRBV6-5

cdr3_nt: TGTGCCAGCAGCTGGCAGGGGAACTATGGCTACACCTTC
cdr3_aa: CASSWQGNYGYTF
j_call: TRBJ1-2
cdr3_length: 13
clone_size: few
d_call: NA
v_call: TRBV7-9